This T cell receptor beta chain appears in the sequencing data of a study of Graves' ophthalmopathy and Graves' hyperthyroidism. Ophthalmopathy absent within 18 months of follow-up marked hyperthyroidism as stable. Certain patients, namely those with other autoimmune diseases, uncontrolled infections, pregnancy or lactation, were excluded. CDR1 is SQVTM and CDR2 is ANQGSEA in the germline V gene. The CDR3 runs to 15 residues. Trimming cost V 5 bases and J 2 bases; bases outside gene matches: 7. The authors amplified TCR beta CDR3 regions, and they did so from RNA transcripts for repertoire sequencing. Scientists carried out first-round RT-PCR using HTBI primers and then a second-round multiplex PCR. TCRdb ran MiXCR on the multiplex PCR reads and lists one entry per CDR3 protein. This sample has about 620,000 distinct CDR3 sequences, with approximately 21% found just once. With respect to this clonotype: The antigen remains undetermined.

Study-level points and caveats: Ophthalmopathy was separated from stable hyperthyroidism by a 13-signature model with 85% to 90% sensitivity and around 81% specificity. Among expanded thyroid clonotypes above 0.001 frequency, most also occurred in blood.

Input material: peripheral blood. The TCR was taken from a woman aged 18-29 years with stable Graves' hyperthyroidism. Some clones in this sample may be carry-over from other donors' samples. This chain uses TRBV29-1 with TRBJ2-2; 8 bases line up with TRBD2. The CDR3 bases are TGCAGCGTTTACGGGGGGGCGGCCAACACCGGGGAGCTGTTTTTT. It specifies CSVYGGAANTGELFF.